The rows below give T cell receptor beta chains drawn from one sample of a study of shared clonotypes between healthy human individuals. Profiled with immunoSEQ multiplex PCR; TCRdb holds only in-frame clones, not every one. Here the sample spans 2.3 million or so clones, 85% to 95% being singletons. Sequencing input: naive CD4+ T cells from PBMCs. The origin of the receptors is a man between 18 and 35 years old in good health. Some clones in this sample may be carry-over from other donors' samples. Both conserved end residues are part of each CDR3. D genes are given only for firm matches. Only part of the rows carry a size: once, few, many, or a class if the clone is expanded.

once | - | TRBJ2-7 | TRBV10-3 | 11 | CATSSSYEQYF | TGTGCCACTAGTAGCTCCTACGAGCAGTACTTC
- | - | TRBJ2-7 | TRBV28 | 14 | CASRLAESSYEQYF | TGTGCCAGCAGGTTAGCGGAGAGCTCCTACGAGCAGTACTTC
- | TRBD1 | TRBJ2-7 | TRBV6-6 | 13 | CASSSGQAREQYF | TGTGCCAGCAGTTCGGGACAGGCGCGCGAGCAGTACTTC
- | - | TRBJ2-5 | TRBV28 | 14 | CASSQGREGETQYF | TGTGCCAGCAGCCAGGGGAGAGAAGGGGAGACCCAGTACTTC
- | - | TRBJ2-3 | TRBV28 | 14 | CASSFSTSTDTQYF | TGTGCCAGCAGTTTCAGCACTAGCACAGATACGCAGTATTTT
- | - | TRBJ2-2 | TRBV28 | 15 | CASSLVDREAGELFF | TGTGCCAGCAGTTTAGTCGACAGGGAGGCCGGGGAGCTGTTTTTT
- | TRBD2 | TRBJ2-7 | TRBV11-2 | 16 | CASSPGGWGRAYEQYF | TGTGCCAGCAGCCCAGGTGGATGGGGGAGGGCCTACGAGCAGTACTTC
- | - | TRBJ2-6 | TRBV27 | 17 | CASSRGQLSSGANVLTF | TGTGCCAGCAGCCGAGGACAGCTTAGCTCTGGGGCCAACGTCCTGACTTTC
few | - | TRBJ1-5 | TRBV11-2 | 12 | CASSSGAQPQHF | TGTGCCAGCAGCTCTGGGGCTCAGCCCCAGCATTTT
- | TRBD2 | TRBJ2-2 | TRBV10-2 | 15 | CASSPSGSGTGELFF | TGCGCCAGCAGTCCTAGCGGGAGTGGTACCGGGGAGCTGTTTTTT
few | - | TRBJ1-5 | TRBV2 | 14 | CASSAAGSRKPQHF | TGTGCCAGCAGTGCGGCAGGTTCGAGGAAGCCCCAGCATTTT
- | - | TRBJ2-3 | TRBV7-3 | 13 | CASSLIGTDTQYF | TGTGCCAGCAGCTTAATTGGCACAGATACGCAGTATTTT
- | - | TRBJ1-2 | TRBV9 | 12 | CASSVATYGYTF | TGTGCCAGCAGCGTAGCGACCTATGGCTACACCTTC
- | - | TRBJ1-3 | TRBV30 | 15 | CAWSEGSGPGNTIYF | TGTGCCTGGAGTGAGGGTTCTGGCCCTGGAAACACCATATATTTT
- | TRBD2 | TRBJ2-7 | TRBV5-1 | 16 | CASSSSSGTSGKEEYF | TGCGCCAGCAGCAGTTCATCCGGGACTAGCGGGAAAGAGGAGTACTTC
- | - | TRBJ2-2 | TRBV29-1 | 14 | CSVEESAGFGELFF | TGCAGCGTTGAAGAATCGGCTGGTTTTGGGGAGCTGTTTTTT
once | TRBD1 | TRBJ1-2 | TRBV6-5 | 14 | CASRSGGGNYGYTF | TGTGCCAGCAGATCAGGGGGGGGTAACTATGGCTACACCTTC
- | TRBD2 | TRBJ2-1 | TRBV6-5 | 16 | CASSYTRTSGYNEQFF | TGTGCCAGCAGTTACACCCGGACTAGCGGATACAATGAGCAGTTCTTC
- | - | TRBJ2-1 | TRBV10-3 | 16 | CAIRTGAGTIVDEQFF | TGTGCCATCAGAACTGGGGCAGGGACGATTGTGGATGAGCAGTTCTTC
- | - | TRBJ1-5 | TRBV7-2 | 14 | CASSLVLIAQPQHF | TGTGCCAGCAGCTTAGTGCTGATCGCGCAGCCCCAGCATTTT
- | - | TRBJ1-5 | TRBV28 | 15 | CASSFPGLGNQPQHF | TGTGCCAGCAGTTTTCCGGGGTTGGGTAATCAGCCCCAGCATTTT
- | - | TRBJ2-7 | TRBV28 | 14 | CASSSPRGANEQYF | TGTGCCAGCAGTTCACCTCGGGGGGCCAACGAGCAGTACTTC
- | TRBD1 | TRBJ2-6 | TRBV27 | 18 | CASSLSPVGGTGANVLTF | TGTGCCAGCAGTTTATCGCCGGTAGGGGGCACTGGGGCCAACGTCCTGACTTTC